Shown below are 17 T cell receptor beta chains from a single sample sequenced in a study of post-analysis software for immune sequencing data. Incorporated into the TCR beta cDNA libraries were unique molecular identifiers, which served to reduce PCR and sequencing biases. TCRdb reprocessed the PCR reads with MiXCR, giving one entry per CDR3 protein. The top ten clones hold roughly 28% of a sample with about 160,000 distinct CDR3 sequences, about 37% of them seen once. Source: blood, taken after autologous hematopoietic stem cell transplantation. The receptors come from a girl aged 5-17 years with multiple sclerosis.

This clonotype was counted between two and nine times. The chain couples TRBV7-2 to TRBJ1-2, with TRBD1 as a possible D gene (6 bases). The germline V gene has CDR1 SGHTA and CDR2 FQGNSA. Trimming took off 5 bases at V and 5 bases at J, with 18 bases between the two ends. The CDR3 length is 15 residues. The CDR3 region has the DNA TGTGCCAGCAGCCTTCACAGGGCCACCACTTATGGCTACACCTTC. Protein: CASSLHRATTYGYTF.

This clonotype has just a few counts. At one of its ends the junction is not consistent with the germline gene, which may arise from a read error. The chain has TRBV5-6 and TRBJ2-7; D uncertain. This CDR3 has 13 residues. Germline CDR1 reads SGHDT; CDR2 reads YYEEEE. DNA for the CDR3: TGTGCCAGCAGGTTGGGCTGGAGCTCCGAGCAGTACTTC. It codes for CASRLGWSSEQYF.

The chain carries TRBV24-1 and TRBJ2-1; D may correspond to TRBD1 or TRBD2 (5 bases each). V dropped 5 bases and J dropped 7 bases, with 20 bases sitting between them. Germline V CDR1 and CDR2: KGHDR, SFDVKD. The CDR3 runs to 16 residues. CDR3 in amino acids: CATSGVSGRDLNEQFF. The CDR3 DNA reads as TGTGCCACCAGTGGTGTGTCGGGCCGGGACCTTAATGAGCAGTTCTTC.

This clonotype has a handful of counts. The chain has TRBV4-2 and TRBJ2-6, with D unclear. The CDR3 length is 18 residues. V lost 4 bases and J 0 bases, leaving 16 bases between the germline ends. Germline V gene sequence: CDR1 LGHNA, CDR2 YNFKEQ. The CDR3 nucleotides are TGTGCCAGCAGCCGTCAACGGGTAATAATCTCTGGGGCCAACGTCCTGACTTTC. Protein product: CASSRQRVIISGANVLTF.

The chain recombines TRBV6-1 with TRBJ2-7; TRBD2 agrees at 7 bases. V lost 6 bases, J lost 2 bases, and 4 bases stayed unmatched. The CDR3 has 13 residues. The germline CDR1 and CDR2 sequences are MNHNS and SASEGT. Written as DNA, the CDR3 is TGTGCCAGCAGCTGGAGCGGGACCTACGAGCAGTACTTC. Its translation: CASSWSGTYEQYF.

The V gene is TRBV5-1, the J gene TRBJ1-1; no clear D. This CDR3 has 15 residues. CDR1 is SGHRS, CDR2 YFSETQ, per germline. Trimming left V 4 bases short and J 0 bases short, with 13 bases between. CDR3 protein: CASSPGGSMNTEAFF. CDR3 bases: TGCGCCAGCAGCCCGGGAGGTTCAATGAACACTGAAGCTTTCTTT. The full variable domain, completed using reference TRBV5-1 and TRBJ1-1, is KAGVTQTPRYLIKTRGQQVTLSCSPISGHRSVSWYQQTPGQGLQFLFEYFSETQRNKGNFPGRFSGRQFSNSRSEMNVSTLELGDSALYLCASSPGGSMNTEAFFGQGTRLTVV.

This clonotype has just a few counts. J is TRBJ2-7 and V is TRBV9, with TRBD2 as a possible D gene (6 bases). This CDR3 has 15 amino acids. The germline V and J ends were trimmed by 0 bases and 1 base, with 11 bases remaining between them. The germline CDR1 and CDR2 sequences are SGDLS and YYNGEE. The CDR3 protein is CASSVEAGLSYEQYF. The CDR3 DNA sequence: TGTGCCAGCAGCGTAGAGGCGGGGTTATCCTACGAGCAGTACTTC.

The rearrangement uses TRBV3-1 and TRBJ2-5, with D perhaps matching TRBD2 (5 bases). The CDR3 length is 13 residues. The germline CDR1 and CDR2 sequences are LGHDT and YNNKEL (reference sequence). The V gene lost 6 bases and the J gene lost 3 bases, with 11 bases spanning the gap. The CDR3 loop is CASRETGKETQYF. CDR3 in DNA: TGTGCCAGCAGGGAGACGGGGAAAGAGACCCAGTACTTC.

A few counts support this clonotype. V and J are TRBV10-2 and TRBJ2-1; 9 positions agree with TRBD2. Germline lookup yields CDR1 WSHSY and CDR2 SAAADI. After removal of 6 bases from V and 7 bases from J, the junction contained 7 bases not matched to a gene. The CDR3 sequence is 14 residues long. The CDR3 DNA reads as TGCGCCAGCAGGGGGGCGGGAGGGGGGAATGAGCAGTTCTTC. This translates into CASRGAGGGNEQFF.

This rearrangement joins TRBV12-3 or TRBV12-4 to TRBJ1-2; D possibly corresponds to TRBD1 (6 bases). The CDR3 runs 14 residues. Deletions cut 6 bases from V and 2 bases from J, with 13 bases between. CDR3 loop: CASSPMGTNYGYTF. For the CDR3, the DNA is TGTGCCAGCAGCCCAATGGGGACAAACTATGGCTACACCTTC.

The gene calls are TRBV20-1 and TRBJ2-7, with D possibly TRBD1 on 6 matching bases. This CDR3 spans 12 amino acids. Germline V gives CDR1 DFQATT, CDR2 SNEGSKA (reference sequence). The germline V and J ends were trimmed by 5 bases and 3 bases, with 11 bases remaining between them. DNA for the CDR3: TGCAGTGCTGGGGACATACTCTACGAGCAGTACTTC. Protein sequence: CSAGDILYEQYF.

The V and J genes are TRBV2 and TRBJ1-2; D is possibly TRBD1 (6 bases). The V end lost 5 bases, the J end lost 8 bases, and 12 bases lay between the germline ends. The CDR3 consists of 12 residues. Per germline, CDR1 SNHLY and CDR2 FYNNEI. CDR3 sequence (DNA): TGTGCCAGCAGTTACAACAGGGAGGGCTACACCTTC. Residues: CASSYNREGYTF. The full variable domain, with the rest looked up from reference TRBV2 and TRBJ1-2, is EPEVTQTPSHQVTQMGQEVILRCVPISNHLYFYWYRQILGQKVEFLVSFYNNEISEKSEIFDDQFSVERPDGSNFTLKIRSTKLEDSAMYFCASSYNREGYTFGSGTRLTVV.

This clonotype occurred a few times. The chain recombines TRBV28 with TRBJ1-2; D is unclear. Germline lookup yields CDR1 MDHEN and CDR2 SYDVKM. V was shortened by 3 bases and J by 6 bases, with 17 bases between the two germline ends. The CDR3 totals 15 residues. The CDR3 DNA is TGTGCCAGCAGTTTCATGAGGTCAGGATCCCATGGCTACACCTTC. Its protein product is CASSFMRSGSHGYTF.

As regards this clonotype: Its ends do not fully match the called genes, so a read error is possible. DNA for the CDR3: TGTGCCATCAGTGACAGGGGGCAATCTGATACACAGTATTTT. It specifies CAISDRGQSDTQYF. The V gene is TRBV10-3, the J gene TRBJ2-3; 8 bases map to TRBD1. Germline CDR1 ENHRY, CDR2 SYGVKD. The CDR3 consists of 14 residues.

This sequence joins TRBV9 and TRBJ2-5, with 9 bases identical to TRBD1. This CDR3 comprises 13 residues. In germline, CDR1 is SGDLS, CDR2 YYNGEE. J gave up 11 bases and V 3 bases, and 8 bases lay outside the gene matches. The CDR3: CASSGTGENEQYF. The CDR3 DNA follows: TGTGCCAGCAGCGGGACAGGGGAGAATGAGCAGTACTTC. Full variable domain (missing parts from reference TRBV9 and TRBJ2-5): DSGVTQTPKHLITATGQRVTLRCSPRSGDLSVYWYQQSLDQGLQFLIQYYNGEERAKGNILERFSAQQFPDLHSELNLSSLELGDSALYFCASSGTGENEQYFGPGTRLLVL.

V and J are TRBV10-3 and TRBJ2-4; TRBD2 matches at 8 bases. The J call is in doubt because the DNA end fits TRBJ2-7 better. Germline assignment: CDR1 ENHRY and CDR2 SYGVKD. CDR3 size: 14 residues. CDR3 loop: CAISASGSKYEQYF. CDR3 nucleotides: TGTGCCATCAGTGCCAGCGGGAGTAAGTACGAGCAGTACTTC.

This chain joins TRBV28 and TRBJ2-3; D possibly uses TRBD1 or TRBD2 (6 bases each). The CDR3 sequence is 19 residues long. Trimming pared 2 bases from V and 0 bases from J, leaving 21 bases between. In germline, CDR1 is MDHEN, CDR2 SYDVKM. This CDR3 reads CASSLTWGARSLSTDTQYF. CDR3 bases: TGTGCCAGCAGTTTAACGTGGGGGGCGCGAAGTCTTAGCACAGATACGCAGTATTTT.